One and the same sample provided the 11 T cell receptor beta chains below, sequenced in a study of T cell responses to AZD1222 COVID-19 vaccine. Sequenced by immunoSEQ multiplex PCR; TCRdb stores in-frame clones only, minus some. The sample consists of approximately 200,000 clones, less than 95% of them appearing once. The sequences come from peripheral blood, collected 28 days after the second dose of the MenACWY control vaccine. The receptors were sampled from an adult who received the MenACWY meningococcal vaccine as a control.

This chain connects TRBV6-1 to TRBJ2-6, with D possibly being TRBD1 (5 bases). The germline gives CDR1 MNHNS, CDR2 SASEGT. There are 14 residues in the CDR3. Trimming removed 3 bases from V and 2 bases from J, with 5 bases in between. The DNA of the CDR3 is TGTGCCAGCAGTGACAGGGCTGGGGCCAACGTCCTGACTTTC. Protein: CASSDRAGANVLTF.

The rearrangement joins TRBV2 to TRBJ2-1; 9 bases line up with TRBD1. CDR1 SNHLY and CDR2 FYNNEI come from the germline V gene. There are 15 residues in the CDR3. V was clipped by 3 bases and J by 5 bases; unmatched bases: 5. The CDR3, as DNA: TGTGCCAGCAGTGACCCGACAGGGGGGGACAATGAGCAGTTCTTC. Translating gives CASSDPTGGDNEQFF.

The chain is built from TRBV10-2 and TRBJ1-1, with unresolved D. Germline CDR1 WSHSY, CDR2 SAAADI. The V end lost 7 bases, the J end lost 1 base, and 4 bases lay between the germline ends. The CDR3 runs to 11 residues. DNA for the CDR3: TGCGCCAGCATCGGGAACACTGAAGCTTTCTTT. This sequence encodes CASIGNTEAFF.

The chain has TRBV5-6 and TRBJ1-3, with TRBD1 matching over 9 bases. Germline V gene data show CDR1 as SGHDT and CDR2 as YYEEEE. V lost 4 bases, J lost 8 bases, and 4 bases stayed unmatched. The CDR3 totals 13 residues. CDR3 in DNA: TGTGCCAGCAGCATGGGACAGGGCGACACCATATATTTT. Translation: CASSMGQGDTIYF. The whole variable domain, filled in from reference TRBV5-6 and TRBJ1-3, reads DAGVTQSPTHLIKTRGQQVTLRCSPKSGHDTVSWYQQALGQGPQFIFQYYEEEERQRGNFPDRFSGHQFPNYSSELNVNALLLGDSALYLCASSMGQGDTIYFGEGSWLTVV.

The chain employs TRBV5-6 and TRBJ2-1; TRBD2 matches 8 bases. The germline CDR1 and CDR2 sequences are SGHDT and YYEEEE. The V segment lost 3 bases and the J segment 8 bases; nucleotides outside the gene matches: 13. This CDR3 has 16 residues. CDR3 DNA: TGTGCCAGCAGCTCATCACCGGGAGGGCCAGTCGATGAGCAGTTCTTC. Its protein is CASSSSPGGPVDEQFF.

CDR3 sequence: CASSVTENYGYTF. CDR3 coding DNA: TGTGCCAGCAGCGTGACAGAGAACTATGGCTACACCTTC. The chain combines TRBV2 with TRBJ1-2, with TRBD1 as a possible D gene (5 bases). Germline lookup yields CDR1 SNHLY and CDR2 FYNNEI. V shed 6 bases and J shed 2 bases, with 10 bases lying between them. The CDR3 covers 13 residues.

This chain's CDR3 is CASSSLVAVSYEQYF. The CDR3 nucleotides read TGTGCCAGCAGCTCCCTCGTAGCGGTCTCCTACGAGCAGTACTTC. The chain joins TRBV11-2 to TRBJ2-7; D is perhaps TRBD2 (6 bases). This CDR3 is built from 15 residues. Trimming shortened V by 4 bases and J by 0 bases, and 13 bases separated the two germline ends. Germline V gene data show CDR1 as SGHAT and CDR2 as FQNNGV.

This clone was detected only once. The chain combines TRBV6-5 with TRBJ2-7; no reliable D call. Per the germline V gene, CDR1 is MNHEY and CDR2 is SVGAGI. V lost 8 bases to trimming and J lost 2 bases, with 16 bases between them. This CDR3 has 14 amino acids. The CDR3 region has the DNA TGTGCCAGCCTGAAAGGATACCGAGCCTACGAGCAGTACTTC. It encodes CASLKGYRAYEQYF.

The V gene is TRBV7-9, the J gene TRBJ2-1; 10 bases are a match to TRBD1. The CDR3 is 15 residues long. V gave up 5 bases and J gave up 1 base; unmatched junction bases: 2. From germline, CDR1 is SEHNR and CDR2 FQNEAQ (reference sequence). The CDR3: CASSRGQGSYNEQFF. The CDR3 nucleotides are TGTGCCAGCAGCAGGGGACAGGGGTCCTACAATGAGCAGTTCTTC. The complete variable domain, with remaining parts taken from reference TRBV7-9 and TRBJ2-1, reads DTGVSQNPRHKITKRGQNVTFRCDPISEHNRLYWYRQTLGQGPEFLTYFQNEAQLEKSRLLSDRFSAERPKGSFSTLEIQRTEQGDSAMYLCASSRGQGSYNEQFFGPGTRLTVL.

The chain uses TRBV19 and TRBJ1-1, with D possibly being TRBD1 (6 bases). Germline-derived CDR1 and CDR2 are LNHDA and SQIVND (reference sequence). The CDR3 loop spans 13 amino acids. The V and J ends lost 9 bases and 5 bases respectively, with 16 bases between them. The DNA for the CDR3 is TGTGCCAGCGGACGAGAGGGGGTAACTGAAGCTTTCTTT. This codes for CASGREGVTEAFF.

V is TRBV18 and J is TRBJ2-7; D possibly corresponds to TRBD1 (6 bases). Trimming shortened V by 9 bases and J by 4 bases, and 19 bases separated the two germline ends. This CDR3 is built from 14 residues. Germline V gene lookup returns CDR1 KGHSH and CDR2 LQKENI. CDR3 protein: CASSQTGTSYEQYF. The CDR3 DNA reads TGTGCCAGTTCTCAAACCGGGACAAGTTACGAGCAGTACTTC. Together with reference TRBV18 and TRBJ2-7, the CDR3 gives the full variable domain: NAGVMQNPRHLVRRRGQEARLRCSPMKGHSHVYWYRQLPEEGLKFMVYLQKENIIDESGMPKERFSAEFPKEGPSILRIQQVVRGDSAAYFCASSQTGTSYEQYFGPGTRLTVT.